One and the same sample provided the 9 T cell receptor beta chains below, sequenced in a study of blood T cell repertoires in COVID-19. Repertoires were generated with immunoSEQ multiplex PCR, while TCRdb's copy carries only in-frame clones and drops some. The data show around 100,000 clones, about nine tenths seen once. Material: peripheral blood. Source of these receptors: a man in his forties or fifties with acute or convalescent COVID-19.

J is TRBJ2-3 and V is TRBV5-4; D is undetermined. CDR1 is SGHNT, CDR2 YYREEE, per germline (reference sequence). CDR3 size: 13 residues. V was trimmed by 4 bases and J by 2 bases, leaving 8 bases between them. The CDR3 loop reads CASSTTSTDTQYF. The DNA of the CDR3 is TGTGCCAGCAGCACCACTTCCACAGATACGCAGTATTTT.

The J gene is TRBJ2-2, the V gene TRBV2, with D possibly TRBD1 on 5 matching bases. CDR1 and CDR2 from the germline V gene are SNHLY and FYNNEI. The V end was cut by 10 bases, the J end by 0 bases, with 12 bases between. The CDR3 runs to 14 residues. The CDR3: CATSTDTNTGELFF. The CDR3 DNA follows: TGTGCCACAAGTACGGACACGAACACCGGGGAGCTGTTTTTT.

Details on this clone: Distinct nucleotide sequences in the sample also encode this CDR3. V usage is TRBV6-5 and J usage is TRBJ1-1, with D tentatively TRBD1 (5 bases). Germline CDR1 and CDR2: MNHEY and SVGAGI. The germline V and J ends were trimmed by 5 bases and 1 base, with 8 bases remaining between them. This CDR3 region has 13 residues. The CDR3 loop is CASSPTENTEAFF. In nucleotides, the CDR3 is TGTGCCAGCAGTCCGACAGAGAACACTGAAGCTTTCTTT.

The chain combines TRBV27 with TRBJ2-7; 9 nucleotides agree with TRBD1. The germline CDR1 and CDR2 sequences are MNHEY and SMNVEV (reference sequence). The CDR3 is 13 amino acids. The V segment lost 5 bases and the J segment 3 bases; nucleotides outside the gene matches: 2. The CDR3 DNA reads TGTGCCAGCAGTGTGGGACAGGGCTACGAGCAGTACTTC. Protein product: CASSVGQGYEQYF.

This sequence joins TRBV3-1 (or the pseudogene TRBV3-2) and TRBJ2-5, with a possible D match to TRBD2 (6 bases). The V end lost 0 bases, the J end lost 5 bases, and 13 bases lay between the germline ends. In germline, CDR1 is LGHDT, CDR2 YNNKEL (reference sequence). The CDR3 runs to 15 residues. The CDR3 here is CASSQDSGGMETQYF. Written as DNA, the CDR3 is TGTGCCAGCAGCCAAGACTCGGGCGGGATGGAGACCCAGTACTTC.

CDR3 in DNA: TGTGCCAGCAGCTGGGAGACTGGCTACTCCTACGAGCAGTACTTC. It encodes CASSWETGYSYEQYF. The gene calls are TRBV5-5 and TRBJ2-7; possible D gene TRBD2, 5 bases. CDR3 length equals 15 residues. V was pared by 3 bases and J by 0 bases, with 13 bases between. The V gene's germline CDR1 is SGHKS and CDR2 YYEKEE (reference sequence).

This sequence joins TRBV27 and TRBJ2-3; 7 positions match TRBD2. This CDR3 is built from 15 residues. Germline values: CDR1 MNHEY, CDR2 SMNVEV (reference sequence). After removal of 0 bases from V and 7 bases from J, the junction contained 7 bases not matched to a gene. Written as DNA, the CDR3 is TGTGCCAGCAGTTTATCCAAGGGGAGGGCGAATACGCAGTATTTT. This encodes CASSLSKGRANTQYF.

The V call is TRBV5-6, the J call TRBJ2-1; 8 nucleotides agree with TRBD2. V trimming: 1 base; J trimming: 1 base; junction bases outside the gene matches: 7. There are 17 residues in the CDR3. Germline V CDR1 and CDR2: SGHDT, YYEEEE. The DNA for the CDR3 is TGTGCCAGCAGCTTGACAATAGCGGGAAGTTCCTACAATGAGCAGTTCTTC. This gives the protein CASSLTIAGSSYNEQFF.

V is TRBV3-1 (or the pseudogene TRBV3-2) and J is TRBJ2-5, with TRBD2 as a possible D gene (5 bases). The CDR3 sequence is 15 residues long. Germline CDR1 is LGHDT and CDR2 is YNNKEL (reference sequence). V was pared by 3 bases and J by 5 bases, with 16 bases between. This CDR3 reads CASSQVRGAVETQYF. Written as DNA, the CDR3 is TGTGCCAGCAGCCAGGTTCGGGGAGCGGTGGAGACCCAGTACTTC.